Described below is a single TCR beta chain sequence and its context. This entry comes from a study of blood T cell repertoires in COVID-19. Study background: PBMCs, B-cell-depleted T cells, or T cells provided the cDNA or gDNA that made up the material.

Ages ranged from about 18 to 89 years, with residence in around 24 US areas. In assigning cohorts, the study relied on participant-reported clinical history. Original data processing: Reference gene primer amplification yielded estimated nucleated cell counts. Assay used: immunoSEQ multiplex PCR; TCRdb lists only in-frame clones, some missing. That table is the source of V, J and clone size, and D and trimming were worked out from the DNA. The sample lists roughly 200,000 clones; about 82% were seen once. V was pared by 3 bases and J by 9 bases, with 7 bases between. This CDR3 region has 11 residues. The germline V gene has CDR1 SGHNT and CDR2 YYREEE (reference sequence).

The sequenced sample was PBMCs or T cells enriched from blood (not recorded which). The receptor comes from a man in his forties with acute COVID-19. The chain links TRBV5-4 to TRBJ2-1; no reliable D call. This chain's CDR3 is CASSSRTEQFF. The CDR3 DNA reads TGTGCCAGCAGCTCGCGTACTGAGCAGTTCTTC.